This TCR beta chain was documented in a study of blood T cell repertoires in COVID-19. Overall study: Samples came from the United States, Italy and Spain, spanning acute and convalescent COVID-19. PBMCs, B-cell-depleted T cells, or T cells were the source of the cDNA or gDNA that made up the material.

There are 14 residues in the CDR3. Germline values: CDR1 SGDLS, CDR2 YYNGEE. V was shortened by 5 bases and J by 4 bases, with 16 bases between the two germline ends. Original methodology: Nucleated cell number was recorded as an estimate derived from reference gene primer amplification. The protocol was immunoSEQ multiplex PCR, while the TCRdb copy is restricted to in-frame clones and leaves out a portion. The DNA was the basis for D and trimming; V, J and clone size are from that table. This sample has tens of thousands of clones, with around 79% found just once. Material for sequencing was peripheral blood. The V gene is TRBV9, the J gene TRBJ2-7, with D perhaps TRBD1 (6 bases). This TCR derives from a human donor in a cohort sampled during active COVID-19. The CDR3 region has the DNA TGTGCCAGCAGTCGTGGCAGGGGTTGGTACGAGCAGTACTTC. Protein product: CASSRGRGWYEQYF.